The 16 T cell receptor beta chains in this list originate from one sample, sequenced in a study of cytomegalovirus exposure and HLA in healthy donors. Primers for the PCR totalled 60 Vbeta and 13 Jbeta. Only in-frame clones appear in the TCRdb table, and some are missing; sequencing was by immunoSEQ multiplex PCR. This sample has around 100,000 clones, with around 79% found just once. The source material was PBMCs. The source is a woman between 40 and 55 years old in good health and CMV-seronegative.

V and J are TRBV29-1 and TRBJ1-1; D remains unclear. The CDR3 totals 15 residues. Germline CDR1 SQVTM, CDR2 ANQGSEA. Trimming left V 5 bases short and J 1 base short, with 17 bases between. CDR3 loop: CSVRRAVESNTEAFF. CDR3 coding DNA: TGCAGCGTTCGGCGGGCCGTTGAGTCGAACACTGAAGCTTTCTTT. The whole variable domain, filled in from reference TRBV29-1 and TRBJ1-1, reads SAVISQKPSRDICQRGTSLTIQCQVDSQVTMMFWYRQQPGQSLTLIATANQGSEATYESGFVIDKFPISRPNLTFSTLTVSNMSPEDSSIYLCSVRRAVESNTEAFFGQGTRLTVV.

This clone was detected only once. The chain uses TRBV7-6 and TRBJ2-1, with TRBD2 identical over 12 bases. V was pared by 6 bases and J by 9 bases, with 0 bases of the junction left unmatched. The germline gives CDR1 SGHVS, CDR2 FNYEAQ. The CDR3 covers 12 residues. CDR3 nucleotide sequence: TGTGCCAGCAGACTAGCGGGAGGTGAGCAGTTCTTC. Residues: CASRLAGGEQFF.

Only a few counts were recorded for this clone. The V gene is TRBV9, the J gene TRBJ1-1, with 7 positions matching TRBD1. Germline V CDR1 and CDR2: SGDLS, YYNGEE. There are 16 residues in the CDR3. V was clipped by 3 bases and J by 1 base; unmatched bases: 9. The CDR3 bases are TGTGCCAGCAGCGCCTTTTCCGGGACAGAGAACACTGAAGCTTTCTTT. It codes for CASSAFSGTENTEAFF.

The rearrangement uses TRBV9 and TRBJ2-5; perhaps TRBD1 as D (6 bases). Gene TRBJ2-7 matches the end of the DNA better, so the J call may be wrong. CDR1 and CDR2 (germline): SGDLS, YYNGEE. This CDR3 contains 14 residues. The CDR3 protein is CASSIHTDSYEQYF. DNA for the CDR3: TGTGCCAGCAGCATACATACGGACAGTTACGAGCAGTACTTC.

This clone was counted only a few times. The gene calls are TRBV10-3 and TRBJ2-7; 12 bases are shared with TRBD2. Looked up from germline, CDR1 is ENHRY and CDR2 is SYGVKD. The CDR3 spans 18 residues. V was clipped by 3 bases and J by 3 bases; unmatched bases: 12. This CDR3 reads CAISEPLGLAGMNYEQYF. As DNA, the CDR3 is TGTGCCATCAGTGAACCCCTCGGACTAGCGGGGATGAACTACGAGCAGTACTTC.

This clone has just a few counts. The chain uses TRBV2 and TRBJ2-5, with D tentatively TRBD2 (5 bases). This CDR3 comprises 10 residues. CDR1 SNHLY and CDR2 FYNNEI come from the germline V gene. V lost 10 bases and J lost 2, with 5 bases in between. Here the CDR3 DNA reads TGTGCCACGGGACAAGAGACCCAGTACTTC. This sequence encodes CATGQETQYF.

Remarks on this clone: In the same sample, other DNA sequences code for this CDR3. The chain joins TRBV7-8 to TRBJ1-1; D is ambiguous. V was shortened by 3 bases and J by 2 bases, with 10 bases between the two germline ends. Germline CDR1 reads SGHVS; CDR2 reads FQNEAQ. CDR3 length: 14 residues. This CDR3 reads CASSLVSGNTEAFF. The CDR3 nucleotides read TGTGCCAGCAGCTTGGTATCGGGAAACACTGAAGCTTTCTTT.

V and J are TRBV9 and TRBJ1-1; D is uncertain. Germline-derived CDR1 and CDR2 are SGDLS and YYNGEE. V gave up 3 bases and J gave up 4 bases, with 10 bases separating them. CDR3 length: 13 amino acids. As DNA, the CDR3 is TGTGCCAGCAGCGCCGATAGGAGCACTGAAGCTTTCTTT. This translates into CASSADRSTEAFF.

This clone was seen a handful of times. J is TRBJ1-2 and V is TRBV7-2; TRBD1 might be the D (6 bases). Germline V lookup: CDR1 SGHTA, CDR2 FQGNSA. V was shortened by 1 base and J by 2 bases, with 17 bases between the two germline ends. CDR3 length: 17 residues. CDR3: CASSLVGGGGINYGYTF. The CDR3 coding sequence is TGTGCCAGCAGCTTAGTAGGGGGAGGGGGTATAAACTATGGCTACACCTTC.

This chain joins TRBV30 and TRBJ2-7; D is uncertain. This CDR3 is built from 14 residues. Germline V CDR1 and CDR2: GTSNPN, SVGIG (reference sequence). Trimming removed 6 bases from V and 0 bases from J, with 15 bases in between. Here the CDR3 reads CACPRGGDSYEQYF. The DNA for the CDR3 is TGTGCCTGCCCCCGCGGCGGCGACTCCTACGAGCAGTACTTC. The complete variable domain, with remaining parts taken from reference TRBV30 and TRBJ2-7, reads SQTIHQWPATLVQPVGSPLSLECTVEGTSNPNLYWYRQAAGRGLQLLFYSVGIGQISSEVPQNLSASRPQDRQFILSSKKLLLSDSGFYLCACPRGGDSYEQYFGPGTRLTVT.

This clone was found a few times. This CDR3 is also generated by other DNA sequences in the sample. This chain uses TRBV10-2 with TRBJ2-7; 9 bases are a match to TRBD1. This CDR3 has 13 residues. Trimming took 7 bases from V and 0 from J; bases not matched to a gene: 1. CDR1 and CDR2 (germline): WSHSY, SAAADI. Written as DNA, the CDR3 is TGCGCCAGCACGGGACAGGGCTCCTACGAGCAGTACTTC. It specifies CASTGQGSYEQYF.

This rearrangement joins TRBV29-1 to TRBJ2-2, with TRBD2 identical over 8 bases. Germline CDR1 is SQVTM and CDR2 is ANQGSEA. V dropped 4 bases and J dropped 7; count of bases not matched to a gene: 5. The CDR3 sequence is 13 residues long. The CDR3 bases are TGCAGCGTTGGACTAGCGTATCGCGGGGAGCTGTTTTTT. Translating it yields CSVGLAYRGELFF.

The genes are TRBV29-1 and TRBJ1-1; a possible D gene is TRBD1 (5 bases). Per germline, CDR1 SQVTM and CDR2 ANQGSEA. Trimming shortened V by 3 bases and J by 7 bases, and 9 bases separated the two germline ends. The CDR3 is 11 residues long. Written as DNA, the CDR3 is TGCAGCGTTGAGGCAGGGCGTGAAGCTTTCTTT. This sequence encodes CSVEAGREAFF.

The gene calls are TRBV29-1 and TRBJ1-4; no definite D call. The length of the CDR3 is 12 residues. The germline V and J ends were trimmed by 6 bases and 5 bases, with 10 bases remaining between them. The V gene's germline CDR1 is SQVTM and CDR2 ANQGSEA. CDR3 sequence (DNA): TGCAGCGTCGAGCCCGTGAATGAAAAACTGTTTTTT. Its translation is CSVEPVNEKLFF.

The CDR3 spells CSGDSGNTIYF. CDR3 bases: TGCAGCGGGGACAGTGGAAACACCATATATTTT. The chain recombines TRBV29-1 with TRBJ1-3; 7 nucleotides agree with TRBD1. The CDR3 length is 11 residues. The V segment lost 7 bases and the J segment 3 bases; nucleotides outside the gene matches: 0. Germline V lookup: CDR1 SQVTM, CDR2 ANQGSEA. The full variable domain, completed using reference TRBV29-1 and TRBJ1-3, is SAVISQKPSRDICQRGTSLTIQCQVDSQVTMMFWYRQQPGQSLTLIATANQGSEATYESGFVIDKFPISRPNLTFSTLTVSNMSPEDSSIYLCSGDSGNTIYFGEGSWLTVV.

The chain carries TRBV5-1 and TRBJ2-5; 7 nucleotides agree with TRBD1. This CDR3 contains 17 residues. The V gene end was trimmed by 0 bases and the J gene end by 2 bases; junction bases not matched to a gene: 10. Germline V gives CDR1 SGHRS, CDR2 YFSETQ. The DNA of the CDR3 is TGCGCCAGCAGCTTGGGCGTCGGGACAGATTTACAAGAGACCCAGTACTTC. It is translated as CASSLGVGTDLQETQYF.